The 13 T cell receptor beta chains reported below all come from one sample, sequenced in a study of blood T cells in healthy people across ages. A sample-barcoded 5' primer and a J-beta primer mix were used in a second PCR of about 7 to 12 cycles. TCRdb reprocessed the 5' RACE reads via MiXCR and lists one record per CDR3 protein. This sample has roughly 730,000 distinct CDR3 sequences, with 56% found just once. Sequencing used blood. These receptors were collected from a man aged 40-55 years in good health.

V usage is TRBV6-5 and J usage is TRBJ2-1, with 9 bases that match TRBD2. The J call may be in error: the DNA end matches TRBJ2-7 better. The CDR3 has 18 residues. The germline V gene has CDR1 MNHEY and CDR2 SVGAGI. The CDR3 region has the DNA TGTGCCAGCAGTTACTCGAAACCTACACTAGCGGGCTACAATGAGCAGTACTTC. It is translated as CASSYSKPTLAGYNEQYF.

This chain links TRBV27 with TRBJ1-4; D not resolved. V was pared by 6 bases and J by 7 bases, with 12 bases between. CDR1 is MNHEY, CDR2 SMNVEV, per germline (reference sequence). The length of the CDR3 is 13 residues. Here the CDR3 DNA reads TGTGCCAGCAGCGCTGACCCCTTTGAAAAACTGTTTTTT. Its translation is CASSADPFEKLFF.

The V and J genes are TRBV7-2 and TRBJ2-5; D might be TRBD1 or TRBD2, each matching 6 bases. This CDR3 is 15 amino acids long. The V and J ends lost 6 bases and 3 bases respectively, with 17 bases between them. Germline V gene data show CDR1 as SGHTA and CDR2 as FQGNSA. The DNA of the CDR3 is TGTGCCAGCAGACCCCTCAGGGGAGGCAAAGAGACCCAGTACTTC. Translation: CASRPLRGGKETQYF. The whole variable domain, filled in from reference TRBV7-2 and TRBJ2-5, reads GAGVSQSPSNKVTEKGKDVELRCDPISGHTALYWYRQSLGQGLEFLIYFQGNSAPDKSGLPSDRFSAERTGGSVSTLTIQRTQQEDSAVYLCASRPLRGGKETQYFGPGTRLLVL.

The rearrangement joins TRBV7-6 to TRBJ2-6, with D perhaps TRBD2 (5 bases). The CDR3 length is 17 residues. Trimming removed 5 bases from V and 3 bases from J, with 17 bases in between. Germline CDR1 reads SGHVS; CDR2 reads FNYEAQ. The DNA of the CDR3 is TGTGCCAGCAGCAGCCGATGGGAGCGAGATGGGGCCAACGTCCTGACTTTC. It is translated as CASSSRWERDGANVLTF.

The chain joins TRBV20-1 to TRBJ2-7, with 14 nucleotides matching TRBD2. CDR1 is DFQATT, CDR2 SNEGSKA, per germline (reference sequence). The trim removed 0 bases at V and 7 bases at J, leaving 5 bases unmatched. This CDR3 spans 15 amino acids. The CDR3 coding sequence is TGCAGTGCTAGAGATGGGACTAGCGGGAGAAGGGAGCAGTACTTC. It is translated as CSARDGTSGRREQYF.

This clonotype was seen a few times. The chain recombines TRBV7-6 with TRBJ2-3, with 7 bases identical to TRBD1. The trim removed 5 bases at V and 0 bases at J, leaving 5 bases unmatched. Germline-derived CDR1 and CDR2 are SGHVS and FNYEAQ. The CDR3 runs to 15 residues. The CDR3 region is CASSRLGQSTDTQYF. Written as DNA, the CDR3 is TGTGCCAGCAGCCGTCTGGGACAGAGCACAGATACGCAGTATTTT.

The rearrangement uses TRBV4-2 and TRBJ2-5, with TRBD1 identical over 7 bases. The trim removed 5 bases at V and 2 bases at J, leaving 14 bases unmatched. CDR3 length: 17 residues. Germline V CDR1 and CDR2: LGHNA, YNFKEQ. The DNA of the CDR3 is TGTGCCAGCAGCTTGAGGGACAGCCGAATCTCACAAGAGACCCAGTACTTC. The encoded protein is CASSLRDSRISQETQYF.

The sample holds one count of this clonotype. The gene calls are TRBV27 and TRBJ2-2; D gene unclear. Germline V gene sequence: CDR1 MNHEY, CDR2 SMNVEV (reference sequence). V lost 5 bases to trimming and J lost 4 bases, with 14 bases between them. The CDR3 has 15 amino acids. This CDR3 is CASSTLTGLTGELFF. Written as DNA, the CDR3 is TGTGCCAGCAGTACCCTTACCGGGCTCACCGGGGAGCTGTTTTTT.

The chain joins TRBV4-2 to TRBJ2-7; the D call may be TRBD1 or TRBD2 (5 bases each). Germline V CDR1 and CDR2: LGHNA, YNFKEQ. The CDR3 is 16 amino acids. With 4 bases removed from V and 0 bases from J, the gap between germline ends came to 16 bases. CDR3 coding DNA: TGTGCCAGCAGCCTAAAGAGAGGGGTAAGCTCCTACGAGCAGTACTTC. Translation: CASSLKRGVSSYEQYF.

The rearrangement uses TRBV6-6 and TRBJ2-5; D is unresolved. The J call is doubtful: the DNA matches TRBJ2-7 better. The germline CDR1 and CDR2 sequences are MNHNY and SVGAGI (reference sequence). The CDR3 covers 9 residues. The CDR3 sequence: CANPYEQYF. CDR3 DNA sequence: TGTGCCAACCCCTACGAGCAGTACTTC.

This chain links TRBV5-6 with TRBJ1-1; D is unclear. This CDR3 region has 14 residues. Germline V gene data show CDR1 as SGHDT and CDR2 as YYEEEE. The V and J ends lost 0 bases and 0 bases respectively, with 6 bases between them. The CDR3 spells CASSLEQLNTEAFF. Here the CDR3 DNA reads TGTGCCAGCAGCTTGGAACAGTTGAACACTGAAGCTTTCTTT.

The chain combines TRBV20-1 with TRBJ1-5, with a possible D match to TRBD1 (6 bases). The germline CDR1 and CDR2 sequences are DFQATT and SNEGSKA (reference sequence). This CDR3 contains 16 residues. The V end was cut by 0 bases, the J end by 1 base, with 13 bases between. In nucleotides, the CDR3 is TGCAGTGCTAGAGATTCAGGCAGGGGAAGCAATCAGCCCCAGCATTTT. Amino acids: CSARDSGRGSNQPQHF.

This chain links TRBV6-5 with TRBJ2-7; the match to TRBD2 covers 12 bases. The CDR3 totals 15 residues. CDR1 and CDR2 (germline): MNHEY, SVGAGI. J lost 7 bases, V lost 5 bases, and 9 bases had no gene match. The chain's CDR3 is CASSGRLAGDNEQYF. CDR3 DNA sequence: TGTGCCAGCAGTGGCCGACTAGCGGGGGACAATGAGCAGTACTTC.